This T cell receptor (beta chain) derives from a study of T cell responses to AZD1222 COVID-19 vaccine. Study details: Second-dose schedules of about 4 or about 12 weeks were combined.

This clone was seen a few times. Its specificity is not known. CDR1 and CDR2 (germline): LNHDA, SQIVND (reference sequence). The CDR3 spans 15 residues. The J segment lost 6 bases and the V segment lost 2 bases, leaving 2 bases of the junction unmatched. Study-wide findings and caveats: In the spike-specific TCR repertoire, nearly half reportedly target unmutated variant regions. Females made up more of the donors, who were largely white British, and clonal diversity may have come out too low. Only five to seven individuals given AZD1222 were seropositive at baseline.

The assay was immunoSEQ multiplex PCR, and TCRdb's table has in-frame clones only and misses some. The sample lists about 130,000 clones; 90% to 95% were seen once. The sequencing here drew on peripheral blood, taken on day 0 of AZD1222 vaccination. The chain couples TRBV19 to TRBJ2-4, with TRBD2 matching over 12 bases. The TCR comes from an adult in good health. The CDR3: CASSITTSGRNIQYF. CDR3 sequence (DNA): TGTGCCAGTAGTATAACGACTAGCGGGAGAAACATTCAGTACTTC.